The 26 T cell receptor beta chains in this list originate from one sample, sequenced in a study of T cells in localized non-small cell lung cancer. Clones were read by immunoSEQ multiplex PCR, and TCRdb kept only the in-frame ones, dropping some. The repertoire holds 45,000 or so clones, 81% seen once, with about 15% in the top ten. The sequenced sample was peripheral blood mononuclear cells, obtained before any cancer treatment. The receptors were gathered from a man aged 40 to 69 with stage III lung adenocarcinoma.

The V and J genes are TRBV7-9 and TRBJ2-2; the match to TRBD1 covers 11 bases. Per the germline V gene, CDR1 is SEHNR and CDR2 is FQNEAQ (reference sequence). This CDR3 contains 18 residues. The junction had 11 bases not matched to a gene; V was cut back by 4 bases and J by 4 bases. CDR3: CASSSRTGGLLSTGELFF. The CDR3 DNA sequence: TGTGCCAGCAGCTCCAGGACAGGGGGCCTCCTAAGCACCGGGGAGCTGTTTTTT.

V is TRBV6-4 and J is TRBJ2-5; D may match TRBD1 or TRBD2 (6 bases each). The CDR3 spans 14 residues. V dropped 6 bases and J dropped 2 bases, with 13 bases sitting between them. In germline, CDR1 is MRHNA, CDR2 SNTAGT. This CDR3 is CASSAEGDQETQYF. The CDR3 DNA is TGTGCCAGCAGCGCGGAGGGGGATCAAGAGACCCAGTACTTC.

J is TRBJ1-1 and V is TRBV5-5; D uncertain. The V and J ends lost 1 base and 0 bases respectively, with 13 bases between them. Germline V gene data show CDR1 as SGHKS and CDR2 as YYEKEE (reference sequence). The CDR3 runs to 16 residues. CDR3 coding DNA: TGTGCCAGCAGCTTGAACAGTCTACCTATGAACACTGAAGCTTTCTTT. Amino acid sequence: CASSLNSLPMNTEAFF.

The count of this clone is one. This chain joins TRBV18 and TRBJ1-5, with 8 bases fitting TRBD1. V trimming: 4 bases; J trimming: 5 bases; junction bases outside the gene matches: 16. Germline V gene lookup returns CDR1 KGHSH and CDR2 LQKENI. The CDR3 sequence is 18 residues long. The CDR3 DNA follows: TGTGCCAGCTCACGCGAACTACCGGGACAGGCGGCGTATCAGCCCCAGCATTTT. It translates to CASSRELPGQAAYQPQHF.

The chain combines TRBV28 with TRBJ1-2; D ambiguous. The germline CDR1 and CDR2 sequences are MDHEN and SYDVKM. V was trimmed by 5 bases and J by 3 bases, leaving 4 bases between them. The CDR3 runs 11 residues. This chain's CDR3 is CASSLHYGYTF. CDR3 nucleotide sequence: TGTGCCAGCAGTCTACACTATGGCTACACCTTC.

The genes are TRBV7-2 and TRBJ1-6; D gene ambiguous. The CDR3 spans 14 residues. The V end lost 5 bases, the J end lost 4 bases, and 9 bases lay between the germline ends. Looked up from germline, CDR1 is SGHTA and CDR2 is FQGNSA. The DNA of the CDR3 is TGTGCCAGCAGCCCCGGCGGTTATAATTCACCCCTCCACTTT. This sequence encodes CASSPGGYNSPLHF.

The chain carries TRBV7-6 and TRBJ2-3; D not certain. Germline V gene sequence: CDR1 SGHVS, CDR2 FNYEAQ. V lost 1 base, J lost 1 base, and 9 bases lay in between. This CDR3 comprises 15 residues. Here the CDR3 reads CASSLGGGRTDTQYF. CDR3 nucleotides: TGTGCCAGCAGCTTAGGAGGCGGACGCACAGATACGCAGTATTTT.

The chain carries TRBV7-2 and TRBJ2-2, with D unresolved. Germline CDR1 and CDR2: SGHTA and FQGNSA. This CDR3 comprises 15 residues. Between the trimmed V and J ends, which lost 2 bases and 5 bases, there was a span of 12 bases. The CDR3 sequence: CASSLRRQVTGELFF. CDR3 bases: TGTGCCAGCAGCTTAAGAAGGCAGGTGACCGGGGAGCTGTTTTTT.

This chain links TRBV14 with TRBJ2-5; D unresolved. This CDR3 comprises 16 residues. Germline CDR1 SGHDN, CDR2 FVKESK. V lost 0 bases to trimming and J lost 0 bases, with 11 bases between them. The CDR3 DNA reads TGTGCCAGCAGCCAAGAAAGGGTAATGTACCAAGAGACCCAGTACTTC. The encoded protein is CASSQERVMYQETQYF.

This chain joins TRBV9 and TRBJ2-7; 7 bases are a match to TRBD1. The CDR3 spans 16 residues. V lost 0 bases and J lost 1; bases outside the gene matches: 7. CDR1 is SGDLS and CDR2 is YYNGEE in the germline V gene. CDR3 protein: CASSVALSGQSYEQYF. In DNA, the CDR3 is TGTGCCAGCAGCGTAGCCCTTTCGGGACAGTCCTACGAGCAGTACTTC.

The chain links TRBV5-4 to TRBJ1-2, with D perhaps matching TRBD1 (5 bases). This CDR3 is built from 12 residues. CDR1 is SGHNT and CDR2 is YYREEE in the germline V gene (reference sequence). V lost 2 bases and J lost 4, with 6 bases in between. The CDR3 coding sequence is TGTGCCAGCAGCTTTGACAGCTATGGCTACACCTTC. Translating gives CASSFDSYGYTF.

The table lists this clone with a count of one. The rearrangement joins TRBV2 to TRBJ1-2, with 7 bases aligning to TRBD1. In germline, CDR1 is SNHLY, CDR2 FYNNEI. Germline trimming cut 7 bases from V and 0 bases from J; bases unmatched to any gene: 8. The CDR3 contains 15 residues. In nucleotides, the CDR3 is TGTGCCAGCAATGCTGTCGGGACAGCTAACTATGGCTACACCTTC. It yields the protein CASNAVGTANYGYTF.

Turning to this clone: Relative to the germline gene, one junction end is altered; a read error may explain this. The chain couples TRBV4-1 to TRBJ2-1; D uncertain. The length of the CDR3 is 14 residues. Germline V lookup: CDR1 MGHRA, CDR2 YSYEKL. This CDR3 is CANSQVLGSGEQFF. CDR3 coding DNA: TGCGCCAACAGCCAAGTTTTGGGTTCTGGTGAGCAGTTCTTC.

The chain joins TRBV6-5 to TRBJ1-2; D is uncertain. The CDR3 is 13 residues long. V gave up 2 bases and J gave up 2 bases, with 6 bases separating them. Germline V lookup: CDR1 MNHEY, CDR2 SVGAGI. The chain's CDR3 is CASSYGMNYGYTF. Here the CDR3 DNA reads TGTGCCAGCAGTTACGGGATGAACTATGGCTACACCTTC.

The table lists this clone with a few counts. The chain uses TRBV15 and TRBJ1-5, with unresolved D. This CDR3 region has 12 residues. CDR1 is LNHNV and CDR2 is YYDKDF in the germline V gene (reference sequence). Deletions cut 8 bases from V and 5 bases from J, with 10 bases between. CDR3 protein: CATSGSHQPQHF. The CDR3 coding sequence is TGTGCCACCTCCGGATCCCATCAGCCCCAGCATTTT.

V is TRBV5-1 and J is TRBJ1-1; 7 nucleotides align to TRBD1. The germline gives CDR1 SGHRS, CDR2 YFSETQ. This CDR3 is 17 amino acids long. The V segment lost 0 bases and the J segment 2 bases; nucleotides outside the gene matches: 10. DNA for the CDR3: TGCGCCAGCAGCTTGGGGACCGCAGGGGGGCTTAACACTGAAGCTTTCTTT. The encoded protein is CASSLGTAGGLNTEAFF. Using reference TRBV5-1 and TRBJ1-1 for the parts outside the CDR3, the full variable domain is KAGVTQTPRYLIKTRGQQVTLSCSPISGHRSVSWYQQTPGQGLQFLFEYFSETQRNKGNFPGRFSGRQFSNSRSEMNVSTLELGDSALYLCASSLGTAGGLNTEAFFGQGTRLTVV.

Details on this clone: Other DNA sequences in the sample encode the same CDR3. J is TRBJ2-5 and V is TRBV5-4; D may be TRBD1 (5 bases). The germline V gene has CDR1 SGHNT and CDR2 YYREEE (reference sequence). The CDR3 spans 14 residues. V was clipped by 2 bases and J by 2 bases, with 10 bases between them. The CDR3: CASSFDRIQETQYF. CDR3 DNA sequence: TGTGCCAGCAGCTTTGACAGAATACAAGAGACCCAGTACTTC. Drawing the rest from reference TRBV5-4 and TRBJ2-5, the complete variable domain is ETGVTQSPTHLIKTRGQQVTLRCSSQSGHNTVSWYQQALGQGPQFIFQYYREEENGRGNFPPRFSGLQFPNYSSELNVNALELDDSALYLCASSFDRIQETQYFGPGTRLLVL.

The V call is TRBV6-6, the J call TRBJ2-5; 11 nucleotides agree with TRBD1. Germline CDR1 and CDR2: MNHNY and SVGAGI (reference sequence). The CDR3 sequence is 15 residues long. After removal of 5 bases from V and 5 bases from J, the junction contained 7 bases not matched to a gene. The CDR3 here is CASSPRDRGWETQYF. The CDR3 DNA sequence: TGTGCCAGCAGTCCCCGGGACAGGGGGTGGGAGACCCAGTACTTC.

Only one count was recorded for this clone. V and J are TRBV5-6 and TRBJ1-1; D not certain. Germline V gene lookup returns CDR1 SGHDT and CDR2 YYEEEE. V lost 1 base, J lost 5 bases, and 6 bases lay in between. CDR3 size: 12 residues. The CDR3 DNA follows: TGTGCCAGCAGCTTGCCACGAACTGAAGCTTTCTTT. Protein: CASSLPRTEAFF.

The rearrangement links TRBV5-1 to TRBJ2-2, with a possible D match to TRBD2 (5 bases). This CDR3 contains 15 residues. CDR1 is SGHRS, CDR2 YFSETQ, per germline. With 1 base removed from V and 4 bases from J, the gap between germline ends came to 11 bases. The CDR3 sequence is CASSLIDGVTGELFF. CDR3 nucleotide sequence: TGCGCCAGCAGCTTGATAGACGGGGTCACCGGGGAGCTGTTTTTT.

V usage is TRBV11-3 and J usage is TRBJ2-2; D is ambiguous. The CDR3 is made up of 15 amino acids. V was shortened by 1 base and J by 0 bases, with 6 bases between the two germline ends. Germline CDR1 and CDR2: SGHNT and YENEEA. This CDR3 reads CASSLGTANTGELFF. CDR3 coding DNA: TGTGCCAGCAGCTTAGGGACGGCGAACACCGGGGAGCTGTTTTTT.

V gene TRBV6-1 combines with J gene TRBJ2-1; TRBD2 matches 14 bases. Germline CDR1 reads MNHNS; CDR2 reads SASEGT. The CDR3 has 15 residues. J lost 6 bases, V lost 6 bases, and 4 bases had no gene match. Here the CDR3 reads CASRGGLAGANEQFF. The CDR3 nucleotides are TGTGCCAGCAGGGGGGGACTAGCGGGGGCCAATGAGCAGTTCTTC.

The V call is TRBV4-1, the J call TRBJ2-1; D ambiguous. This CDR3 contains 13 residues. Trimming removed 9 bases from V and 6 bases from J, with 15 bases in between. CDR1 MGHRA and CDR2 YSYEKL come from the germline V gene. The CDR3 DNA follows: TGCGCCAGTAAAAGACTGGGTGGCAATGAGCAGTTCTTC. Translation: CASKRLGGNEQFF.

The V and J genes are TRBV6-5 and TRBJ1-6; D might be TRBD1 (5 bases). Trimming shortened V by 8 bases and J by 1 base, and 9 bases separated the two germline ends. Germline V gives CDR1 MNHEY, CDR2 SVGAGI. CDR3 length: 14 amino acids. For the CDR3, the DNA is TGTGCCAGCGGGGGGAGGTCCTATAATTCACCCCTCCACTTT. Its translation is CASGGRSYNSPLHF.

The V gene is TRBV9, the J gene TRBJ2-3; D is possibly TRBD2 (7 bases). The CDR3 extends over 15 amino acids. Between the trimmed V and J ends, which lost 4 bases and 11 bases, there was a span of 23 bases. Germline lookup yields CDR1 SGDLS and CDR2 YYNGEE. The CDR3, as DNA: TGTGCCAGCAGCAGCGTAGGGGGGGCAGGCCTTGGGCAGTATTTT. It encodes CASSSVGGAGLGQYF.

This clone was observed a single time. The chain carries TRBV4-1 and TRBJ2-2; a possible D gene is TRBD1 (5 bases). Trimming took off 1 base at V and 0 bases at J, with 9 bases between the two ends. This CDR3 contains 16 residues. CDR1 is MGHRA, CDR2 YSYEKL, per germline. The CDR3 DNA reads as TGCGCCAGCAGCCAAGCGTGGGGCTCGAACACCGGGGAGCTGTTTTTT. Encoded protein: CASSQAWGSNTGELFF.